This T cell receptor (beta chain) was recovered during a study of T cells in localized non-small cell lung cancer. Study-wide points: A higher density of T cells in blood coincided with extended overall survival.

As concerns this clone: Its target is unknown.

Produced via immunoSEQ multiplex PCR; TCRdb's table is partial and in-frame only. This sample has around 78,000 clones, with 70% to 90% found just once. CDR1 is SEHNR and CDR2 is FQNEAQ in the germline V gene (reference sequence). Trimming left V 11 bases short and J 5 bases short, with 16 bases between. CDR3 length equals 13 residues. Material: peripheral blood, obtained before any cancer treatment. This TCR was recovered from a female donor of 60 years or more with stage I lung adenocarcinoma. V is TRBV7-9 and J is TRBJ2-1; D is unresolved. CDR3 nucleotide sequence: TGTGCCGGATTGGTTGCCATACACAATGAGCAGTTCTTC. It translates to CAGLVAIHNEQFF.